This T cell receptor beta chain was found in a study of blood T cell repertoires in COVID-19. Trimming shortened V by 5 bases and J by 0 bases, and 8 bases separated the two germline ends. CDR1 is SGHVS, CDR2 FNYEAQ, per germline. The CDR3 extends over 13 amino acids. Sequenced by immunoSEQ multiplex PCR; TCRdb stores in-frame clones only, minus some. The table shows under 450,000 clones, with 88% occurring only once. J is TRBJ2-7 and V is TRBV7-6; tentative D call: TRBD1 (5 bases). The source material was peripheral blood. This sequence was found in a woman aged 50 to 60 with COVID-19, enrolled during active disease. The CDR3 DNA is TGTGCCAGCAGCCCAGGGCCCTCCTACGAGCAGTACTTC. The encoded protein is CASSPGPSYEQYF.